This TCR beta chain is from a study of regulatory T cells in long-lasting Graves disease. Time point denoted: newly diagnosed GD, antithyroid drugs for less than 3 months. The TCR library was made from RNA extracted from PBMCs. In this sample, this clonotype turned up many times. Researchers made TCR beta libraries by using iRepertoire HTBI primers and running Arm-PCR on CDR3 regions. TCRdb independently ran MiXCR on the multiplex PCR reads; one entry per CDR3 protein. The sample records around 500,000 distinct CDR3 sequences, around 12% being singletons. These sequences were also reported in another study, on T cells in Graves' hyperthyroidism and ophthalmopathy.

Sequenced here: peripheral blood mononuclear cells (PBMCs), sampled at new diagnosis, from a patient treated with antithyroid drugs. The TCR sequence derives from a woman aged 25 to 39 with Graves disease.

The CDR3 is CASSLRAMGDTEAFF. The CDR3 coding sequence is TGTGCCAGCAGCCTTAGGGCAATGGGGGACACTGAAGCTTTCTTT. The chain recombines TRBV5-5 with TRBJ1-1, with D tentatively TRBD1 (5 bases). Per the germline V gene, CDR1 is SGHKS and CDR2 is YYEKEE (reference sequence). V lost 4 bases to trimming and J lost 3 bases, with 16 bases between them. The CDR3 spans 15 residues.